This passage covers 22 T cell receptor beta chains from one sample sequenced in a study of blood T cell repertoires in COVID-19. The table came from immunoSEQ multiplex PCR; TCRdb's copy has only in-frame clones and leaves some out. The sample shows around 230,000 clones, 75% to 85% of them seen only once. The sample taken for sequencing was PBMCs or T cells enriched from blood (not recorded which). These receptors were collected from a man aged 40-49 years who had recovered from COVID-19.

The chain has TRBV5-1 and TRBJ1-1; no clear D gene. V was cut by 0 bases and J by 4 bases, with 16 bases left in between. This CDR3 contains 16 residues. The germline gives CDR1 SGHRS, CDR2 YFSETQ. The DNA of the CDR3 is TGCGCCAGCAGCTTGGAGGCGGGTGGAGGGAGCACTGAAGCTTTCTTT. This translates into CASSLEAGGGSTEAFF.

This chain connects TRBV6-5 to TRBJ2-7; D uncertain. Per germline, CDR1 MNHEY and CDR2 SVGAGI. The CDR3 sequence is 14 residues long. V was pared by 6 bases and J by 5 bases, with 17 bases between. CDR3 residues: CASRHLSVGNEQYF. The CDR3 DNA reads TGTGCCAGCAGGCATTTGAGCGTCGGAAACGAGCAGTACTTC.

The CDR3, as DNA: TGTGCCAGCAAGACAGGGCTGGGGCAGCCCCAGCATTTT. As protein: CASKTGLGQPQHF. This chain joins TRBV6-5 and TRBJ1-5; 7 bases line up with TRBD1. V lost 7 bases, J lost 7 bases, and 7 bases stayed unmatched. CDR3 length: 13 amino acids. CDR1 is MNHEY and CDR2 is SVGAGI in the germline V gene.

The chain uses TRBV4-2 and TRBJ1-1; D call uncertain. V was cut by 6 bases and J by 4 bases, with 18 bases left in between. The CDR3 is 15 amino acids. The germline V gene has CDR1 LGHNA and CDR2 YNFKEQ. CDR3 bases: TGTGCCAGCAGAGAACACGGGATTTGGTCCACTGAAGCTTTCTTT. Its protein is CASREHGIWSTEAFF.

This chain connects TRBV4-2 to TRBJ1-2; D possibly corresponds to TRBD1 (6 bases). The CDR3 extends over 17 amino acids. Trimming left V 4 bases short and J 0 bases short, with 18 bases between. Germline CDR1 is LGHNA and CDR2 is YNFKEQ. In DNA form, the CDR3 reads TGTGCCAGCAGCCCGTCAACTAGACAGGAGACTAACTATGGCTACACCTTC. Translating gives CASSPSTRQETNYGYTF.

This clone occurred once. The chain joins TRBV18 to TRBJ2-1, with D uncertain. CDR1 and CDR2 from the germline V gene are KGHSH and LQKENI. V was clipped by 5 bases and J by 7 bases, with 12 bases between them. This CDR3 contains 13 residues. The CDR3 bases are TGTGCCAGCTCATCGGAGTTTGGAAATGAGCAGTTCTTC. Translating it yields CASSSEFGNEQFF.

A few counts support this clone. The chain uses TRBV24-1 and TRBJ2-1; TRBD1 aligns across 8 bases. Germline V lookup: CDR1 KGHDR, CDR2 SFDVKD. V lost 6 bases, J lost 7 bases, and 7 bases stayed unmatched. CDR3 size: 14 residues. The CDR3 DNA reads TGTGCCACCAGTACCACTGGGACAGGTAATGAGCAGTTCTTC. This gives the protein CATSTTGTGNEQFF.

This clone has a handful of counts. The chain joins TRBV30 to TRBJ1-2, with D unresolved. V was clipped by 3 bases and J by 2 bases, with 13 bases between them. Germline values: CDR1 GTSNPN, CDR2 SVGIG (reference sequence). CDR3 length equals 14 residues. The CDR3 reads CAWSHQGGNYGYTF. The CDR3 DNA is TGTGCCTGGAGCCATCAAGGAGGGAACTATGGCTACACCTTC.

CDR3 DNA: TGTGCCAGCAGAAAACAGGGGGCGGGAACTGAAGCTTTCTTT. It translates to CASRKQGAGTEAFF. V usage is TRBV6-5 and J usage is TRBJ1-1, with 9 nucleotides matching TRBD1. The CDR3 is 14 residues long. Germline V gene sequence: CDR1 MNHEY, CDR2 SVGAGI. The trim removed 6 bases at V and 5 bases at J, leaving 7 bases unmatched.

As DNA, the CDR3 is TGTGCCAGCAGCGCCATCATCCCGACCGAGACTAGCGAGAGAGATACGCAGTATTTT. Its protein product is CASSAIIPTETSERDTQYF. The chain links TRBV9 to TRBJ2-3; 8 nucleotides align to TRBD2. CDR1 and CDR2 from the germline V gene are SGDLS and YYNGEE. V lost 3 bases to trimming and J lost 5 bases; unmatched junction nucleotides: 20. This CDR3 region has 19 residues. Using reference TRBV9 and TRBJ2-3 for the parts outside the CDR3, the full variable domain is DSGVTQTPKHLITATGQRVTLRCSPRSGDLSVYWYQQSLDQGLQFLIQYYNGEERAKGNILERFSAQQFPDLHSELNLSSLELGDSALYFCASSAIIPTETSERDTQYFGPGTRLTVL.

This chain links TRBV12-3 or TRBV12-4 with TRBJ2-1, with D uncertain. This CDR3 contains 11 residues. V lost 6 bases and J lost 3, with 3 bases in between. The CDR3 coding sequence is TGTGCCAGCAGCAACTACAATGAGCAGTTCTTC. It codes for CASSNYNEQFF.

The chain employs TRBV11-2 and TRBJ2-5; 12 positions match TRBD2. Germline V gene sequence: CDR1 SGHAT, CDR2 FQNNGV. This CDR3 contains 16 residues. V lost 5 bases to trimming and J lost 5 bases; unmatched junction nucleotides: 9. The DNA for the CDR3 is TGTGCCAGCAGCCCTGGTCGGACTAGCGGGGACGAGACCCAGTACTTC. Residues: CASSPGRTSGDETQYF.

This clone was observed a few times. V is TRBV28 and J is TRBJ1-1; 7 bases fit TRBD1. This CDR3 region has 13 residues. Germline CDR1 MDHEN, CDR2 SYDVKM. The J segment lost 6 bases and the V segment lost 3 bases, leaving 4 bases of the junction unmatched. CDR3 nucleotide sequence: TGTGCCAGCAGTTTTCAGGGGGGCTCTGAAGCTTTCTTT. Translation gives CASSFQGGSEAFF.

The chain employs TRBV4-2 and TRBJ1-1, with D possibly being TRBD1 (5 bases). This CDR3 has 14 residues. Deletions cut 2 bases from V and 4 bases from J, with 11 bases between. The germline gives CDR1 LGHNA, CDR2 YNFKEQ. The CDR3 DNA sequence: TGTGCCAGCAGCCAAAACCTCGGGGGCACTGAAGCTTTCTTT. It is translated as CASSQNLGGTEAFF.

The chain joins TRBV12-3 or TRBV12-4 to TRBJ1-1; TRBD1 matches at 8 bases. The CDR3 extends over 13 amino acids. The V segment lost 3 bases and the J segment 10 bases; nucleotides outside the gene matches: 7. The CDR3 DNA sequence: TGTGCCAGCAGTTTTGGACAGGGCGACGGAGCTTTCTTT. It codes for CASSFGQGDGAFF.

The chain recombines TRBV24-1 with TRBJ1-5; TRBD1 matches 9 bases. J was trimmed by 6 bases and V by 3 bases; bases with no gene match: 2. Germline V CDR1 and CDR2: KGHDR, SFDVKD. The CDR3 length is 14 residues. The CDR3 spells CATSDRTGVQPQHF. The DNA for the CDR3 is TGTGCCACCAGTGATAGGACAGGGGTTCAGCCCCAGCATTTT.

The chain employs TRBV7-9 and TRBJ1-2, with D unclear. CDR1 SEHNR and CDR2 FQNEAQ come from the germline V gene (reference sequence). This CDR3 has 15 residues. The ends were cut back, 5 bases at V and 4 bases at J, with 17 bases in the middle. The CDR3 is CASSPLRQEAYGYTF. The CDR3 DNA reads as TGTGCCAGCAGCCCCCTCCGCCAGGAAGCCTATGGCTACACCTTC.

The chain is built from TRBV9 and TRBJ2-3, with 8 nucleotides matching TRBD2. Germline V gives CDR1 SGDLS, CDR2 YYNGEE. CDR3 length equals 15 residues. V lost 4 bases, J lost 2 bases, and 6 bases stayed unmatched. CDR3 bases: TGTGCCAGCAGCCTCGACGGGAGGGCCACAGATACGCAGTATTTT. It codes for CASSLDGRATDTQYF.

This clone was observed once. The chain recombines TRBV11-1 with TRBJ1-6, with 10 bases that match TRBD1. There are 15 residues in the CDR3. Germline V gene lookup returns CDR1 SGHAT and CDR2 FQDESV (reference sequence). V was pared by 2 bases and J by 7 bases, with 2 bases of the junction left unmatched. This CDR3 reads CASSLLGQGNSPLHF. CDR3 DNA sequence: TGTGCCAGCAGCTTATTGGGACAGGGGAATTCACCCCTCCACTTT.

This sequence joins TRBV7-9 and TRBJ1-1; D perhaps matches TRBD1 (5 bases). Germline CDR1 is SEHNR and CDR2 is FQNEAQ (reference sequence). The CDR3 totals 13 residues. V was clipped by 5 bases and J by 4 bases, with 11 bases between them. CDR3 residues: CASSPGRRTEAFF. In nucleotides, the CDR3 is TGTGCCAGCAGCCCAGGGAGGCGCACTGAAGCTTTCTTT.

This clone was recorded only once. The chain is built from TRBV5-1 and TRBJ2-3, with 12 bases lining up with TRBD2. Germline V gene data show CDR1 as SGHRS and CDR2 as YFSETQ. The CDR3 runs 16 residues. Trimming cost V 1 base and J 5 bases; bases outside gene matches: 5. The CDR3 spells CASSLRTSGIVDTQYF. The CDR3 DNA reads as TGCGCCAGCAGCTTGAGGACTAGCGGGATTGTAGATACGCAGTATTTT.

Of note for this clone: Other DNA sequences of this sample code for an identical CDR3. This chain uses TRBV3-1 (or the pseudogene TRBV3-2) with TRBJ1-3; maybe TRBD1 (6 bases). CDR1 and CDR2 (germline): LGHDT, YNNKEL (reference sequence). Trimming shortened V by 3 bases and J by 4 bases, and 7 bases separated the two germline ends. The CDR3 extends over 13 amino acids. The CDR3 loop reads CASSHGQGNTIYF. The CDR3 DNA is TGTGCCAGCAGCCATGGACAGGGAAACACCATATATTTT.